Listed below are T cell receptor beta chains from one sample, sequenced in a study of CD8+ T cells in alopecia areata. Method: immunoSEQ multiplex PCR; TCRdb's copy keeps in-frame clones and lacks some. Among 100,000 to 120,000 clones listed, 45% to 70% were seen once. Sequenced material: CD8+ T cells sorted from blood. The source of these receptors is a human donor in good health. Both conserved end residues are part of each CDR3. Fields, in order: J gene, D gene, V gene, clone size, CDR3 DNA, CDR3 protein. D genes are given only for firm matches. Clone size appears in some rows only: once, few, many, or a class for an expanded clone.

TRBJ2-6	TRBD1	TRBV7-9	.	TGTGCCAGCAGCTTCGACAGGGGCTCCCCTTCTGGGGCCAACGTCCTGACTTTC	CASSFDRGSPSGANVLTF
TRBJ2-5	TRBD1	TRBV6-6	.	TGTGCCAGCAGTTACTCGACAGGGAACCAAGAGACCCAGTACTTC	CASSYSTGNQETQYF
TRBJ1-1	TRBD1	TRBV29-1	.	TGCAGCGTCGTGAGGGGGCGGAACACTGAAGCTTTCTTT	CSVVRGRNTEAFF
TRBJ2-5	.	TRBV7-9	.	TGTGCCAGCAGCTCCGTGCAGCCCCGGGGGTTGACCCAGTACTTC	CASSSVQPRGLTQYF
TRBJ1-2	.	TRBV5-6	.	TGTGCCAGCAGCTTTTTCGGGCCGACTAACTATGGCTACACCTTC	CASSFFGPTNYGYTF
TRBJ2-7	.	TRBV23-1	.	TGCGCCAGCAGTCACCCCAATGACGGAAGTATGACCTACGAGCAGTACTTC	CASSHPNDGSMTYEQYF
TRBJ1-1	TRBD1	TRBV13	.	TGTGCCAGCAGCCTCACAGGACAGGGGAACACTGAAGCTTTCTTT	CASSLTGQGNTEAFF
TRBJ2-5	.	TRBV7-9	few	TGTGCCAGCAGCTTAAGAGGGAGTCAGGAGACCCAGTACTTC	CASSLRGSQETQYF
TRBJ2-7	TRBD1	TRBV2	.	TGTGCCAGCAGTGAGTCGACAGGGTGGTACGAGCAGTACTTC	CASSESTGWYEQYF
TRBJ1-4	TRBD1	TRBV4-1	.	TGCGCCAGCAGCCAAGAGGGGAGCTTAGGGACAGGGGTGGAAAAACTGTTTTTT	CASSQEGSLGTGVEKLFF
TRBJ2-2	.	TRBV28	.	TGTGCCAGCAGTCGTCCGGGGTATACCACCGGGGAGCTGTTTTTT	CASSRPGYTTGELFF
TRBJ2-1	.	TRBV2	.	TGTGCCAGCCGGGACTTTTACAATGAGCAGTTCTTC	CASRDFYNEQFF
TRBJ2-2	.	TRBV5-1	.	TGCGCCAGCAGCTTTCCCGGTGATCGACTCTACACCGGGGAGCTGTTTTTT	CASSFPGDRLYTGELFF
TRBJ2-1	TRBD1	TRBV4-1	.	TGCGCCAGCAGCCACTGGACAGGGGACTACAATGAGCAGTTCTTC	CASSHWTGDYNEQFF
TRBJ2-5	.	TRBV5-1	.	TGCGCCAGCAGCTTGGTCGACGGAAACCAAGAGACCCAGTACTTC	CASSLVDGNQETQYF
TRBJ2-2	.	TRBV7-8	few	TGTGCCAGCAGCTTAGAACGTGGGAGAAACACCGGGGAGCTGTTTTTT	CASSLERGRNTGELFF
TRBJ2-5	TRBD1	TRBV4-3	.	TGCGCCAGCAGCCAAGAGGTGGCAGGGGGCGAAGAGACCCAGTACTTC	CASSQEVAGGEETQYF
TRBJ1-5	.	TRBV5-6	few	TGTGCCAGCAGCTTGGCAGGGAATCAGCCCCAGCATTTT	CASSLAGNQPQHF
TRBJ2-5	.	TRBV7-2	.	TGTGCCAGCAGCTTAGTTCGCCTGAGGACCTGGGACCACCAAGAGACCCAGTACTTC	CASSLVRLRTWDHQETQYF
TRBJ2-3	TRBD2	TRBV5-1	few	TGCGCCAGCAGCTTGGCTAGCGGGGGCACAGATACGCAGTATTTT	CASSLASGGTDTQYF
TRBJ2-3	.	TRBV4-3	.	TGCGCCAGCAGCCAAGAAAGGGCCGGGACTTTCTTTAGCACAGATACGCAGTATTTT	CASSQERAGTFFSTDTQYF
TRBJ2-7	.	TRBV25-1	.	TGTGCCAGCCCAGGGGGGAGCTACGAGCAGTACTTC	CASPGGSYEQYF
TRBJ2-2	TRBD2	TRBV30	.	TGTGCCTGGAGATCAAGGGGACTAGTAGATACCGGGGAGCTGTTTTTT	CAWRSRGLVDTGELFF
TRBJ1-5	.	TRBV10-3	.	TGTGCCATCAGACAGTCCGGGAAGAAGGACCAGCATTTT	CAIRQSGKKDQHF
TRBJ2-7	.	TRBV28	few	TGTGCCAGCAGTAACAGGGAGATTTTTTACGAGCAGTACTTC	CASSNREIFYEQYF
TRBJ2-3	TRBD2	TRBV29-1	.	TGCAGCGTGGACGGGACTAGCGGGGGGGCCGGCACAGATACGCAGTATTTT	CSVDGTSGGAGTDTQYF
TRBJ2-3	.	TRBV18	.	TGTGCCAGCTCACCGCGTGGACTGCTTGGGGATACGCAGTATTTT	CASSPRGLLGDTQYF
TRBJ2-2	.	TRBV25-1	.	TGTGCCAGCAGTGAGGGACACAAGAACACCGGGGAGCTGTTTTTT	CASSEGHKNTGELFF
TRBJ2-7	.	TRBV9	.	TGTGCCAGCAGTGAAGCGACGGGGAGCTCCTACGAGCAGTACTTC	CASSEATGSSYEQYF
TRBJ2-4	.	TRBV25-1	.	TGTGCCAGCAGTGAATCCGTGGAAGGCAAAAACATTCAGTACTTC	CASSESVEGKNIQYF
TRBJ2-7	TRBD1	TRBV9	.	TGTGCCAGCAGTCCGGGACAGGGCCCCTACGAGCAGTACTTC	CASSPGQGPYEQYF
TRBJ1-1	.	TRBV29-1	once	TGCAGCGTCATTGAGGGTGAAGCTTTCTTT	CSVIEGEAFF